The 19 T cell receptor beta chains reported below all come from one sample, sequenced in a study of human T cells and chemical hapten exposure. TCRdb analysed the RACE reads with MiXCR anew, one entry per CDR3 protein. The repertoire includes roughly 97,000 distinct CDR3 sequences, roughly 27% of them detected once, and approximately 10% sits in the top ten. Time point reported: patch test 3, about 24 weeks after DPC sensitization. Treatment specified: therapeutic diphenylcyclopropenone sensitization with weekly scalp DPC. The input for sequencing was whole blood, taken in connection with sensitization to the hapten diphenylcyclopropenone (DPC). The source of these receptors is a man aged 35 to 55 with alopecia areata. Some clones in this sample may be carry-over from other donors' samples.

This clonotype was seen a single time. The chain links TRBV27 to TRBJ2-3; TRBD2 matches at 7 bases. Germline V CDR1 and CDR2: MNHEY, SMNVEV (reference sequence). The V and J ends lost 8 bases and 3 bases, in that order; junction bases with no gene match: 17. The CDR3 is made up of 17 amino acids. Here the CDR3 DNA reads TGTGCCAGCGGCTACTCGTGGGCGGGAGATAGTACAGATACGCAGTATTTT. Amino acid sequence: CASGYSWAGDSTDTQYF.

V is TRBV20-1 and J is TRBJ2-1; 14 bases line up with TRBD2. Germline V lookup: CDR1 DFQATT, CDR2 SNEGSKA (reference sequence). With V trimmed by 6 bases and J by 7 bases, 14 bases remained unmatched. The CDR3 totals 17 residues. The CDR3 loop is CSATGTSGRNPMNEQFF. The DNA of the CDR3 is TGCAGTGCCACCGGGACTAGCGGGAGAAACCCCATGAATGAGCAGTTCTTC.

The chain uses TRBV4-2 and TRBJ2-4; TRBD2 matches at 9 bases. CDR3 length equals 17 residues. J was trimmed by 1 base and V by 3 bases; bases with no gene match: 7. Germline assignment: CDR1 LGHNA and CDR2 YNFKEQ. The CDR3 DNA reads TGTGCCAGCAGCCAGGGTAGCGGGAGTCAGGCCAAAAACATTCAGTACTTC. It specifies CASSQGSGSQAKNIQYF.

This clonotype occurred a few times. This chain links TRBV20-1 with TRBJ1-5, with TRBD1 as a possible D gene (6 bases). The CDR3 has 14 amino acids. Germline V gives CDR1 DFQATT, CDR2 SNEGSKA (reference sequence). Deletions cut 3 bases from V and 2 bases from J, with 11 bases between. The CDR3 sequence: CSARQQGGNQPQHF. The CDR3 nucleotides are TGCAGTGCTAGGCAACAGGGCGGCAATCAGCCCCAGCATTTT.

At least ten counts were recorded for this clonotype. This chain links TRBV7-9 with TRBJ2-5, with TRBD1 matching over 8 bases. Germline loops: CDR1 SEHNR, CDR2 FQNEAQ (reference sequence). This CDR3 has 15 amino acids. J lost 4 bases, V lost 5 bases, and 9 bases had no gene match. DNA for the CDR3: TGTGCCAGCAGCCCCACCAGGGGGCAAGGAGAGACCCAGTACTTC. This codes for CASSPTRGQGETQYF.

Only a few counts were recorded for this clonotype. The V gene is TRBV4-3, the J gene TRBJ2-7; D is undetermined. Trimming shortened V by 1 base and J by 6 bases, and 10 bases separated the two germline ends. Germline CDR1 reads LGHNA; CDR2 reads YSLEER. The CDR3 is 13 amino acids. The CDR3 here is CASSQVPGSEQYF. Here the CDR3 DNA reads TGCGCCAGCAGCCAAGTCCCGGGTAGCGAGCAGTACTTC.

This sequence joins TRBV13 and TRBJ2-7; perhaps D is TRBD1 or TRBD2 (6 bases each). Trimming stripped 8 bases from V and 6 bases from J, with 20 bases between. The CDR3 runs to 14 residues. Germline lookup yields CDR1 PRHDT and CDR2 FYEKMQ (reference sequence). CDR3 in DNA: TGTGCCAGCTCCCGGGGCCCGGGGGCCCTCGAGCAGTACTTC. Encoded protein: CASSRGPGALEQYF.

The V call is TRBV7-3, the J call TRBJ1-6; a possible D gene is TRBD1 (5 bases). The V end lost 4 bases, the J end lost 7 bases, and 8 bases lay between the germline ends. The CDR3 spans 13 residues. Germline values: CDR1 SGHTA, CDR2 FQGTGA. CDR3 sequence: CASSSGTNSPLHF. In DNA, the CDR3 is TGTGCCAGCAGCTCGGGGACGAATTCACCCCTCCACTTT.

CDR3 sequence: CASSFRGAEQYF. CDR3 nucleotide sequence: TGTGCCAGCAGTTTTAGAGGGGCCGAGCAGTACTTC. The rearrangement links TRBV28 to TRBJ2-7; D is perhaps TRBD1 or TRBD2 (5 bases each). V was pared by 3 bases and J by 6 bases, with 9 bases between. From germline, CDR1 is MDHEN and CDR2 SYDVKM. The CDR3 is made up of 12 amino acids.

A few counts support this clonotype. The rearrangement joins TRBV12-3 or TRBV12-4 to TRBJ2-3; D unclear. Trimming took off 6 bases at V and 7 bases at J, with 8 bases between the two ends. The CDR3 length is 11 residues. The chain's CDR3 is CASRMRYTQYF. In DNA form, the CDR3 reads TGTGCCAGCAGGATGAGATATACGCAGTATTTT.

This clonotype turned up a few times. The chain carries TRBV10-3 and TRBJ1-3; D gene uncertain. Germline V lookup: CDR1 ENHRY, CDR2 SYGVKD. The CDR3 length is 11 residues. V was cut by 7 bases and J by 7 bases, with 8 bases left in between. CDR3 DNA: TGTGCCATCACCAGCGCGAACACCATATATTTT. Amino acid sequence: CAITSANTIYF.

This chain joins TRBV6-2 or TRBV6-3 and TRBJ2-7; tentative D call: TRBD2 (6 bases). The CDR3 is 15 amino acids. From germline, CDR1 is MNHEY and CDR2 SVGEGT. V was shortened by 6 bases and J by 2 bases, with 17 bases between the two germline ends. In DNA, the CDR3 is TGTGCCAGCAGGGGACCGGGACTCGGGACCTACGAGCAGTACTTC. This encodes CASRGPGLGTYEQYF.

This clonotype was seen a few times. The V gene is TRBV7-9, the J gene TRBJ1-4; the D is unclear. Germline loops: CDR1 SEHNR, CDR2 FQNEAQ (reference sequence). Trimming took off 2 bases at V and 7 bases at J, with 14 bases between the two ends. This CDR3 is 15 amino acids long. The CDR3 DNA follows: TGTGCCAGCAGCTTATTAGGAGGAACCGGTGAAAAACTGTTTTTT. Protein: CASSLLGGTGEKLFF. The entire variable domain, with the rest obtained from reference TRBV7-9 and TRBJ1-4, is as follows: DTGVSQNPRHKITKRGQNVTFRCDPISEHNRLYWYRQTLGQGPEFLTYFQNEAQLEKSRLLSDRFSAERPKGSFSTLEIQRTEQGDSAMYLCASSLLGGTGEKLFFGSGTQLSVL.

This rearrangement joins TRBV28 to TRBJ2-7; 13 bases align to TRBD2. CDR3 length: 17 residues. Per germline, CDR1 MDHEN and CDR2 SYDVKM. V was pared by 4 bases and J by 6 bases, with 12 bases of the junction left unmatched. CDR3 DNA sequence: TGTGCCAGCAGTTCCACCCGGACTAGCGGGGGAGCCGGCGAGCAGTACTTC. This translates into CASSSTRTSGGAGEQYF. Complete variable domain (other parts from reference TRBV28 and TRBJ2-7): DVKVTQSSRYLVKRTGEKVFLECVQDMDHENMFWYRQDPGLGLRLIYFSYDVKMKEKGDIPEGYSVSREKKERFSLILESASTNQTSMYLCASSSTRTSGGAGEQYFGPGTRLTVT.

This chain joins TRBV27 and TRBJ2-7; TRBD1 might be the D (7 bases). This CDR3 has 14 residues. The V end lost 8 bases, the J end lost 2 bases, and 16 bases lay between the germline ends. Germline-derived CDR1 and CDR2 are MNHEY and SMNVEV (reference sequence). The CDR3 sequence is CASGDRGTAYEQYF. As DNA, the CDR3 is TGTGCCAGCGGGGACCGGGGGACAGCCTACGAGCAGTACTTC.

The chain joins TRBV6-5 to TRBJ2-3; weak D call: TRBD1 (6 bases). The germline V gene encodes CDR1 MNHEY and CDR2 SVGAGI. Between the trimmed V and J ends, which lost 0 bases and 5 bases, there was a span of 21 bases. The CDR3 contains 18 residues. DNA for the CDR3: TGTGCCAGCAGTTACTCGTCGCAGGGTAGGGGGTCTTTAGATACGCAGTATTTT. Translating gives CASSYSSQGRGSLDTQYF.

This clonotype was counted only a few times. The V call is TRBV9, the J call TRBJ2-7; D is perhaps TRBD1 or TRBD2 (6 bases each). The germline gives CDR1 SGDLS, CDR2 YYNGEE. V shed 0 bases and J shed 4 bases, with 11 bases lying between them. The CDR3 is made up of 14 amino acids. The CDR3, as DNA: TGTGCCAGCAGCGTAGCTGGGGGGCAATACGAGCAGTACTTC. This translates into CASSVAGGQYEQYF.

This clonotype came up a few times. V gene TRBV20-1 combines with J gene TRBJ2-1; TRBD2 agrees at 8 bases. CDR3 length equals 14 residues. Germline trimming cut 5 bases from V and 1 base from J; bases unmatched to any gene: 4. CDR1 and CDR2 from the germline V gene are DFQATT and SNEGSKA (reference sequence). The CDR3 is CSAGGGRSYNEQFF. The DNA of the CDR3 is TGCAGTGCTGGGGGCGGGAGGTCCTACAATGAGCAGTTCTTC.

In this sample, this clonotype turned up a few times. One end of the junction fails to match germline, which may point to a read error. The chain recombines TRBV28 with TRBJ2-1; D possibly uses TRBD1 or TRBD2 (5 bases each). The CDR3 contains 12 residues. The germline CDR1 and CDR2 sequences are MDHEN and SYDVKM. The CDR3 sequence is CASSLNAGTPWF. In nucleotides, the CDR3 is TGTGCCAGCAGTTTGAATGCCGGGACCCCTTGGTTC.